These 17 T cell receptor beta chains share one sample of origin, sequenced in a study of T cell responses to AZD1222 COVID-19 vaccine. Using immunoSEQ multiplex PCR, the repertoire was profiled, and TCRdb retains in-frame clones only, with some absent. Of approximately 150,000 clones in the sample, more than 80% were seen once. The starting material was peripheral blood, obtained on day 0 of AZD1222 vaccination. These receptor sequences come from an adult in good health.

This clone was counted once. V is TRBV6-5 and J is TRBJ1-2; the D gene is possibly TRBD1 (5 bases). This CDR3 is built from 13 residues. CDR1 MNHEY and CDR2 SVGAGI come from the germline V gene. V was shortened by 5 bases and J by 4 bases, with 11 bases between the two germline ends. This CDR3 is CASSRTLFYGYTF. CDR3 nucleotides: TGTGCCAGCAGTCGGACACTGTTCTATGGCTACACCTTC.

This chain joins TRBV5-1 and TRBJ2-7; D may be TRBD1 (5 bases). The germline gives CDR1 SGHRS, CDR2 YFSETQ. The CDR3 is 15 residues long. V was pared by 3 bases and J by 1 base, with 14 bases between. The chain's CDR3 is CASSSGQGPSYEQYF. The DNA of the CDR3 is TGCGCCAGCAGCTCCGGCCAGGGTCCATCCTACGAGCAGTACTTC.

The rearrangement uses TRBV7-9 and TRBJ2-1; 7 positions agree with TRBD2. This CDR3 has 17 amino acids. CDR1 is SEHNR and CDR2 is FQNEAQ in the germline V gene (reference sequence). With 1 base clipped from V and 5 bases from J, the junction kept 11 bases outside the gene matches. CDR3 sequence reads: CASSLDASGARNNEQFF. As DNA, the CDR3 is TGTGCCAGCAGCTTAGATGCGAGCGGGGCCCGGAACAATGAGCAGTTCTTC. Full variable domain (rest looked up from reference TRBV7-9 and TRBJ2-1): DTGVSQNPRHKITKRGQNVTFRCDPISEHNRLYWYRQTLGQGPEFLTYFQNEAQLEKSRLLSDRFSAERPKGSFSTLEIQRTEQGDSAMYLCASSLDASGARNNEQFFGPGTRLTVL.

V and J are TRBV29-1 and TRBJ1-2; D gene unclear. Trimming took 1 base from V and 4 from J, leaving 19 bases between them. Germline CDR1 and CDR2: SQVTM and ANQGSEA. This CDR3 is 16 amino acids long. CDR3 DNA: TGCAGCGTTGAAGTCGGGTCCACCCCGGGGATCTATGGCTACACCTTC. Translation: CSVEVGSTPGIYGYTF.

This clone appeared a single time. Within the sample, other DNA sequences also encode this same CDR3. The chain is built from TRBV12-3 or TRBV12-4 and TRBJ1-1; 7 bases fit TRBD1. CDR3 length: 12 residues. Trimming at V came to 4 bases and at J to 4 bases, leaving 0 bases not matched to a gene. The CDR3 protein is CASSSGGTEAFF. In DNA, the CDR3 is TGTGCCAGCAGTTCAGGGGGCACTGAAGCTTTCTTT.

The chain uses TRBV1 and TRBJ2-7; the table's D gene call, TRBD2, was not cross checked with the DNA. TRBV1 is annotated as a pseudogene. CDR3 length: 15 amino acids. CDR3 in DNA: TGCACCAGCAGCCTTAGCGGGGGATGTCAGTACGAGCAGTACTTC. It translates to CTSSLSGGCQYEQYF.

The chain uses TRBV2 and TRBJ1-6; the D gene is possibly TRBD1 (5 bases). V was trimmed by 6 bases and J by 10 bases, leaving 13 bases between them. The CDR3 totals 13 residues. In germline, CDR1 is SNHLY, CDR2 FYNNEI. CDR3 coding DNA: TGTGCCAGCAGCTCCTCAAGACAGTCACCCCTCCACTTT. This translates into CASSSSRQSPLHF.

This clone was counted once. This chain joins TRBV5-6 and TRBJ1-6, with D unresolved. CDR1 is SGHDT and CDR2 is YYEEEE in the germline V gene. V gave up 4 bases and J gave up 8 bases, with 10 bases separating them. This CDR3 contains 13 residues. In DNA, the CDR3 is TGTGCCAGCAGCGCTACCCCGGATTCACCCCTCCACTTT. This codes for CASSATPDSPLHF. The whole variable domain, remainder taken from reference TRBV5-6 and TRBJ1-6, is DAGVTQSPTHLIKTRGQQVTLRCSPKSGHDTVSWYQQALGQGPQFIFQYYEEEERQRGNFPDRFSGHQFPNYSSELNVNALLLGDSALYLCASSATPDSPLHFGNGTRLTVT.

This rearrangement joins TRBV4-2 to TRBJ2-3, with 9 nucleotides matching TRBD2. The CDR3 is 17 amino acids. J was trimmed by 6 bases and V by 1 base; bases with no gene match: 11. CDR1 and CDR2 from the germline V gene are LGHNA and YNFKEQ. CDR3 in amino acids: CASSQGAGGSGSDTQYF. The DNA for the CDR3 is TGTGCCAGCAGCCAAGGGGCCGGTGGTAGCGGGAGTGATACGCAGTATTTT.

In this sample, this clone turned up once. The chain is built from TRBV30 and TRBJ1-1, with D perhaps TRBD1 (6 bases). V lost 3 bases to trimming and J lost 1 base, with 12 bases between them. The CDR3 is made up of 14 amino acids. CDR1 and CDR2 from the germline V gene are GTSNPN and SVGIG (reference sequence). The CDR3 DNA is TGTGCCTGGAGGGGGGGCTACGGGAACACTGAAGCTTTCTTT. It specifies CAWRGGYGNTEAFF.

The chain is built from TRBV7-9 and TRBJ2-3; 9 bases align to TRBD2. This CDR3 region has 17 residues. Germline values: CDR1 SEHNR, CDR2 FQNEAQ (reference sequence). With V trimmed by 3 bases and J by 2 bases, 9 bases remained unmatched. CDR3: CASSLIRTSEDTDTQYF. The CDR3 coding sequence is TGTGCCAGCAGCTTGATTCGGACTAGCGAGGACACAGATACGCAGTATTTT.

This chain uses TRBV6-2 or TRBV6-3 with TRBJ1-3, with no clear D. The CDR3 sequence is 14 residues long. The germline V and J ends were trimmed by 10 bases and 0 bases, with 13 bases remaining between them. The germline V gene encodes CDR1 MNHEY and CDR2 SVGEGT. The CDR3: CAIRPGYSGNTIYF. CDR3 nucleotides: TGTGCCATCCGCCCCGGCTACTCTGGAAACACCATATATTTT.

Points on this clone: Other DNA sequences of this sample code for an identical CDR3. The gene calls are TRBV4-2 and TRBJ2-1; D gene ambiguous. Germline-derived CDR1 and CDR2 are LGHNA and YNFKEQ. The CDR3 consists of 12 residues. V gave up 1 base and J gave up 9 bases, with 7 bases separating them. CDR3 DNA sequence: TGTGCCAGCAGCCAAGGGGGTATTGAGCAGTTCTTC. It yields the protein CASSQGGIEQFF.

The genes are TRBV2 and TRBJ2-7; D uncertain. The ends were cut back, 4 bases at V and 2 bases at J, with 12 bases in the middle. The length of the CDR3 is 14 residues. The germline V gene has CDR1 SNHLY and CDR2 FYNNEI. CDR3 nucleotides: TGTGCCAGCAGTGGACGGGCGTCCCCCTACGAGCAGTACTTC. As protein: CASSGRASPYEQYF.

The chain has TRBV5-1 and TRBJ2-5; D is ambiguous. The germline V gene has CDR1 SGHRS and CDR2 YFSETQ. Trimming took off 4 bases at V and 3 bases at J, with 4 bases between the two ends. CDR3 length equals 11 residues. CDR3 in amino acids: CASSREETQYF. CDR3 DNA: TGCGCCAGCAGCAGAGAAGAGACCCAGTACTTC.

This clone was recorded only once. The chain is built from TRBV5-5 and TRBJ2-2, with 11 bases that match TRBD2. The germline gives CDR1 SGHKS, CDR2 YYEKEE (reference sequence). The CDR3 is made up of 18 amino acids. V lost 4 bases to trimming and J lost 2 bases; unmatched junction nucleotides: 10. The DNA for the CDR3 is TGTGCCAGCAGCCGTGAGACCGGGACTAGCGGTAACACCGGGGAGCTGTTTTTT. It translates to CASSRETGTSGNTGELFF. Full variable domain (rest looked up from reference TRBV5-5 and TRBJ2-2): DAGVTQSPTHLIKTRGQQVTLRCSPISGHKSVSWYQQVLGQGPQFIFQYYEKEERGRGNFPDRFSARQFPNYSSELNVNALLLGDSALYLCASSRETGTSGNTGELFFGEGSRLTVL.

V is TRBV30 and J is TRBJ1-5, with D unresolved. V lost 4 bases and J lost 4, with 14 bases in between. This CDR3 spans 14 amino acids. The germline CDR1 and CDR2 sequences are GTSNPN and SVGIG (reference sequence). The CDR3 loop reads CAWNVTVGNQPQHF. The CDR3, as DNA: TGTGCCTGGAATGTGACGGTTGGAAATCAGCCCCAGCATTTT.